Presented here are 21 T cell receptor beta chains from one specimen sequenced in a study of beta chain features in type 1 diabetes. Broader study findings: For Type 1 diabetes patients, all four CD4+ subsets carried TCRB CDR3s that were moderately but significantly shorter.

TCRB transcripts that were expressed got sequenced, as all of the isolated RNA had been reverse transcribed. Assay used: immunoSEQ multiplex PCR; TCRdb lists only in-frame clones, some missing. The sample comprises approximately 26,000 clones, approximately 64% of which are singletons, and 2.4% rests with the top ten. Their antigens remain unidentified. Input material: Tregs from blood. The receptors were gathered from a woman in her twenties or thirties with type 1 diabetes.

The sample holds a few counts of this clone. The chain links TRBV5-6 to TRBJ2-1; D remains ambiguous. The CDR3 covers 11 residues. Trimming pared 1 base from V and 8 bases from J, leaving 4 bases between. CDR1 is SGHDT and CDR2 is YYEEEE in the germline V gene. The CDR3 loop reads CASSLRDEQFF. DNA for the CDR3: TGTGCCAGCAGCTTGCGGGATGAGCAGTTCTTC. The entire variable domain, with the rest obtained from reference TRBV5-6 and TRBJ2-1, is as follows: DAGVTQSPTHLIKTRGQQVTLRCSPKSGHDTVSWYQQALGQGPQFIFQYYEEEERQRGNFPDRFSGHQFPNYSSELNVNALLLGDSALYLCASSLRDEQFFGPGTRLTVL.

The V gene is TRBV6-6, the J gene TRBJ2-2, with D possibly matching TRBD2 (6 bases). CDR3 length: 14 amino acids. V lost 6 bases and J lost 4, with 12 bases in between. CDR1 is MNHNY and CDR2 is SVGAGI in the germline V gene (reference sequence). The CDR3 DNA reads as TGTGCCAGCAGGGGAGCGGGCCTCACCGGGGAGCTGTTTTTT. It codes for CASRGAGLTGELFF.

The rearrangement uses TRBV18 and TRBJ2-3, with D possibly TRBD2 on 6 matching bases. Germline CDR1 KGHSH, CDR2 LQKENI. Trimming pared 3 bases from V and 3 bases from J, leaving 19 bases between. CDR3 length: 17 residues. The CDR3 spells CASSPLRSSRGTDTQYF. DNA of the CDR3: TGTGCCAGCTCACCCCTAAGGTCTAGCCGGGGGACAGATACGCAGTATTTT.

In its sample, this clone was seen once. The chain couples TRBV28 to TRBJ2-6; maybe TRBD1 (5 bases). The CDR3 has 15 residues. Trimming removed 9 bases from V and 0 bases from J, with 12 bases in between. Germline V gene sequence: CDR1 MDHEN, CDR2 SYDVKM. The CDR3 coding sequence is TGTGCCAGTAAAGACAGACGCTCTGGGGCCAACGTCCTGACTTTC. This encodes CASKDRRSGANVLTF.

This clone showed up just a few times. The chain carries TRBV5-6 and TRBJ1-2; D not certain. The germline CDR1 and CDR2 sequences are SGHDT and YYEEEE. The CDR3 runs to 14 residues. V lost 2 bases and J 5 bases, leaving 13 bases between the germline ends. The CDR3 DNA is TGTGCCAGCAGCTTCCCGCCAGGACTTTATGGCTACACCTTC. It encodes CASSFPPGLYGYTF. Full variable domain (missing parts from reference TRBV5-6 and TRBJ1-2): DAGVTQSPTHLIKTRGQQVTLRCSPKSGHDTVSWYQQALGQGPQFIFQYYEEEERQRGNFPDRFSGHQFPNYSSELNVNALLLGDSALYLCASSFPPGLYGYTFGSGTRLTVV.

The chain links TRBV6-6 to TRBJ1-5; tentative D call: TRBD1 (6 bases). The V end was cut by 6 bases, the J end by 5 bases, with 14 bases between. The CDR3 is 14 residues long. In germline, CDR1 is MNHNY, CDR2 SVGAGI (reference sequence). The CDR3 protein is CASSSGTTDQPQHF. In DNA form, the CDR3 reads TGTGCCAGCAGCTCCGGGACAACGGATCAGCCCCAGCATTTT.

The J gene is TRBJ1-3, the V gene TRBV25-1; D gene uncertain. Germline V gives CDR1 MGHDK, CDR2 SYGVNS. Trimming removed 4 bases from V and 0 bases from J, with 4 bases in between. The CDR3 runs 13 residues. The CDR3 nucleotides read TGTGCCAGCAGTGGGAGCTCTGGAAACACCATATATTTT. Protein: CASSGSSGNTIYF.

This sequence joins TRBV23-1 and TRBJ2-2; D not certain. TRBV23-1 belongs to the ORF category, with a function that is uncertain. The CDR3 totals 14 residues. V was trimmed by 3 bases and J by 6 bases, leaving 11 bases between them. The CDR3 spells CASSHSESAGELFF. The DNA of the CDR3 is TGCGCCAGCAGTCATAGTGAGTCGGCCGGGGAGCTGTTTTTT.

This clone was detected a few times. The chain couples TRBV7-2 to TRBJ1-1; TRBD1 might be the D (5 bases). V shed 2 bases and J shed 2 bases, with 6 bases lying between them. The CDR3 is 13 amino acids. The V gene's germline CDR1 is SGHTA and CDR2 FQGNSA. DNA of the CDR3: TGTGCCAGCAGCTTACAGGGTAACACTGAAGCTTTCTTT. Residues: CASSLQGNTEAFF.

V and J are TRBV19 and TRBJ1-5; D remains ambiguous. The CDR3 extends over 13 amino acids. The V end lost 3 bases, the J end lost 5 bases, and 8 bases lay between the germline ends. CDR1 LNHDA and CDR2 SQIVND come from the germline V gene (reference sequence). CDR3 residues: CASSIIADQPQHF. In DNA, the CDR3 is TGTGCCAGTAGTATCATCGCAGATCAGCCCCAGCATTTT.

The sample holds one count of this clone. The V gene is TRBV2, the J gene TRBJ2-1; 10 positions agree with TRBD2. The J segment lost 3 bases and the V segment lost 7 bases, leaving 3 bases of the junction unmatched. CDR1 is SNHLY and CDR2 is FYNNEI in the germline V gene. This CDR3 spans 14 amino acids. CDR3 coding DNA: TGTGCCAGCACGACTAGCGGGTTCTACAATGAGCAGTTCTTC. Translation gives CASTTSGFYNEQFF.

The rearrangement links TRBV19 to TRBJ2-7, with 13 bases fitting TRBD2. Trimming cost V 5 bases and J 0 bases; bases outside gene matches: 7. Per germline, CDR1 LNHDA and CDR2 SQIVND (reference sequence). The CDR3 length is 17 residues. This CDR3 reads CASSHPRTSGSSYEQYF. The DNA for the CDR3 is TGTGCCAGTAGTCACCCGAGGACTAGCGGGAGCTCCTACGAGCAGTACTTC.

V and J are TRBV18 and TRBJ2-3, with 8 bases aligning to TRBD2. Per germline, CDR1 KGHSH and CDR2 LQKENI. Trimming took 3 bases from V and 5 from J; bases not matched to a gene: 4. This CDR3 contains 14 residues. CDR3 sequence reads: CASSPLAGVDTQYF. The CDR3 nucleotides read TGTGCCAGCTCACCCCTAGCGGGCGTAGATACGCAGTATTTT.

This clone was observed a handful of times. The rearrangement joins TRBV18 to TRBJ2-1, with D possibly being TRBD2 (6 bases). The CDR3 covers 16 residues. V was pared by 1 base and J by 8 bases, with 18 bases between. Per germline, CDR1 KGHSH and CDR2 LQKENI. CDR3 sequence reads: CASSPLVTDGGDEQFF. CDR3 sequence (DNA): TGTGCCAGCTCACCACTCGTTACAGACGGAGGGGATGAGCAGTTCTTC.

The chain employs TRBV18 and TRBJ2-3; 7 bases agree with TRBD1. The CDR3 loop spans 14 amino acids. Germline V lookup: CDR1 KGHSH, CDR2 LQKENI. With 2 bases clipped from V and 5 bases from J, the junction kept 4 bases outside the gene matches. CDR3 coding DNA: TGTGCCAGCTCACCATTCGACAGGGAAGATACGCAGTATTTT. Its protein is CASSPFDREDTQYF.

In DNA form, the CDR3 reads TGTGCCAGCAGCCCACGGACTAGCGGGCACAATGAGCAGTTCTTC. It encodes CASSPRTSGHNEQFF. The chain links TRBV7-8 to TRBJ2-1; TRBD2 agrees at 11 bases. V dropped 5 bases and J dropped 5; count of bases not matched to a gene: 5. The CDR3 has 15 residues. From germline, CDR1 is SGHVS and CDR2 FQNEAQ.

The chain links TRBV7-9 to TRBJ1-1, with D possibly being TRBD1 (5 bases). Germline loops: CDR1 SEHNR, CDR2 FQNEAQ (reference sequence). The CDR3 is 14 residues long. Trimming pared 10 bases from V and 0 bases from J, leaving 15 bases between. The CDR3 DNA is TGTGCCACATTAGTGGGGGGAATGAACACTGAAGCTTTCTTT. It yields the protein CATLVGGMNTEAFF. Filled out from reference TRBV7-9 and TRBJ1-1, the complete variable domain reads DTGVSQNPRHKITKRGQNVTFRCDPISEHNRLYWYRQTLGQGPEFLTYFQNEAQLEKSRLLSDRFSAERPKGSFSTLEIQRTEQGDSAMYLCATLVGGMNTEAFFGQGTRLTVV.

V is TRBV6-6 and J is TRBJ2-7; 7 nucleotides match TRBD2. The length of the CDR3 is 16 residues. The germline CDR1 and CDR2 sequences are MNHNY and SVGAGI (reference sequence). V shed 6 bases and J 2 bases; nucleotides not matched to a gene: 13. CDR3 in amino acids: CASSGSGLAVAYEQYF. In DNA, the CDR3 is TGTGCCAGCAGCGGCTCGGGGCTAGCGGTAGCCTACGAGCAGTACTTC.

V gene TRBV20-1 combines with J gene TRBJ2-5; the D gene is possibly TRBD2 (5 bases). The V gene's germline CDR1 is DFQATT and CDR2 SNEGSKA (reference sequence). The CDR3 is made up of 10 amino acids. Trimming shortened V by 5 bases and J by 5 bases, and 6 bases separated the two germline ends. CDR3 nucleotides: TGCAGTGCTGCGGGTGAGACCCAGTACTTC. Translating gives CSAAGETQYF.

The CDR3 coding sequence is TGTGCCAGCCTAGCGGGACGATACAATGAGCAGTTCTTC. The encoded protein is CASLAGRYNEQFF. The chain joins TRBV2 to TRBJ2-1; 9 bases map to TRBD2. Germline-derived CDR1 and CDR2 are SNHLY and FYNNEI. The length of the CDR3 is 13 residues. J lost 4 bases, V lost 8 bases, and 3 bases had no gene match. Variable domain in full (rest from reference TRBV2 and TRBJ2-1): EPEVTQTPSHQVTQMGQEVILRCVPISNHLYFYWYRQILGQKVEFLVSFYNNEISEKSEIFDDQFSVERPDGSNFTLKIRSTKLEDSAMYFCASLAGRYNEQFFGPGTRLTVL.

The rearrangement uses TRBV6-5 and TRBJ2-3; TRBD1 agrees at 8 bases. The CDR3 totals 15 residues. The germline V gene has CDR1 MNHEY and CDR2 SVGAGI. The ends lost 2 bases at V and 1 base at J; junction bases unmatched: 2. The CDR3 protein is CASSYPGQGTDTQYF. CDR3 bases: TGTGCCAGCAGTTACCCGGGACAGGGCACAGATACGCAGTATTTT.